These 24 T cell receptor beta chains were all obtained from the same sample, sequenced in a study of blood T cell repertoires in COVID-19. Assay: immunoSEQ multiplex PCR; the TCRdb copy retains only in-frame clones and omits some. The sample includes about 270,000 clones, roughly 90% seen only once; the top ten take approximately 3%. Sequencing was carried out using PBMCs or T cells enriched from blood (not recorded which). The receptors come from a middle-aged man who had been exposed to COVID-19.

This rearrangement joins TRBV19 to TRBJ2-7; the match to TRBD2 covers 12 bases. J lost 1 base, V lost 5 bases, and 6 bases had no gene match. This CDR3 is built from 16 residues. CDR1 and CDR2 (germline): LNHDA, SQIVND (reference sequence). The CDR3 protein is CASSEGTSGFSYEQYF. CDR3 coding DNA: TGTGCCAGTAGTGAAGGGACTAGCGGGTTTTCCTACGAGCAGTACTTC.

The CDR3 sequence is CASSYGTVGQETQYF. The CDR3, as DNA: TGTGCCAGCAGTTACGGGACAGTCGGGCAAGAGACCCAGTACTTC. The chain uses TRBV6-5 and TRBJ2-5; 7 bases map to TRBD1. CDR3 size: 15 residues. J gave up 2 bases and V 2 bases, and 5 bases lay outside the gene matches. Germline CDR1 MNHEY, CDR2 SVGAGI.

This clone has a handful of counts. This sequence joins TRBV7-6 and TRBJ2-2; TRBD2 aligns across 7 bases. Trimming removed 1 base from V and 0 bases from J; junction bases left unmatched: 2. The CDR3 is 16 residues long. CDR1 and CDR2 (germline): SGHVS, FNYEAQ. CDR3 DNA: TGTGCCAGCAGCTTAGAGGCGGGAGCGAACACCGGGGAGCTGTTTTTT. Translation gives CASSLEAGANTGELFF.

J is TRBJ2-2 and V is TRBV7-3; 11 bases align to TRBD2. The V gene end was trimmed by 5 bases and the J gene end by 7 bases; junction bases not matched to a gene: 6. Germline CDR1 and CDR2: SGHTA and FQGTGA. The CDR3 has 15 amino acids. The CDR3, as DNA: TGTGCCAGCAGCGCTTCCGGGACTAGCGGCGGGGAGCTGTTTTTT. This translates into CASSASGTSGGELFF.

This chain uses TRBV19 with TRBJ1-2; possibly TRBD1 for D (5 bases). Per germline, CDR1 LNHDA and CDR2 SQIVND (reference sequence). The CDR3 totals 12 residues. V lost 5 bases and J 7 bases, leaving 11 bases between the germline ends. The CDR3 loop is CASSEGASGYTF. The CDR3 DNA follows: TGTGCCAGTAGTGAAGGGGCGAGTGGCTACACCTTC.

The genes are TRBV27 and TRBJ2-1; tentatively, D is TRBD2 (7 bases). V lost 2 bases to trimming and J lost 4 bases, with 12 bases between them. Per germline, CDR1 MNHEY and CDR2 SMNVEV (reference sequence). This CDR3 has 15 amino acids. This CDR3 is CASSLVGGGYNEQFF. DNA of the CDR3: TGTGCCAGCAGTTTAGTGGGAGGGGGATACAATGAGCAGTTCTTC.

The rearrangement joins TRBV28 to TRBJ2-7; 7 nucleotides align to TRBD2. Trimming took 4 bases from V and 3 from J; bases not matched to a gene: 6. The CDR3 consists of 14 residues. Germline loops: CDR1 MDHEN, CDR2 SYDVKM. The CDR3 loop is CASSWGGINYEQYF. The CDR3 coding sequence is TGTGCCAGCAGTTGGGGGGGAATAAACTACGAGCAGTACTTC.

The chain employs TRBV5-1 and TRBJ1-2; the D gene is possibly TRBD1 (5 bases). The CDR3 has 13 residues. CDR1 SGHRS and CDR2 YFSETQ come from the germline V gene. Trimming took off 7 bases at V and 5 bases at J, with 15 bases between the two ends. CDR3 region: CASHPTGGYGYTF. As DNA, the CDR3 is TGCGCCAGCCACCCGACGGGGGGTTATGGCTACACCTTC.

The chain has TRBV9 and TRBJ1-2; a weak D match, TRBD1 (6 bases). With 2 bases removed from V and 6 bases from J, the gap between germline ends came to 23 bases. Germline lookup yields CDR1 SGDLS and CDR2 YYNGEE. The length of the CDR3 is 17 residues. The chain's CDR3 is CASSVGTQDTTNDGYTF. DNA of the CDR3: TGTGCCAGCAGCGTTGGGACACAAGATACGACCAATGATGGCTACACCTTC.

The chain combines TRBV11-2 with TRBJ2-2, with 8 bases lining up with TRBD2. This CDR3 spans 19 amino acids. Germline CDR1 SGHAT, CDR2 FQNNGV. J gave up 4 bases and V 1 base, and 14 bases lay outside the gene matches. The CDR3 here is CASSLVVTYAGGLTGELFF. In nucleotides, the CDR3 is TGTGCCAGCAGCTTAGTGGTTACTTATGCGGGAGGCCTCACCGGGGAGCTGTTTTTT.

The chain is built from TRBV19 and TRBJ2-1; no clear D gene. V gave up 3 bases and J gave up 15 bases, with 27 bases separating them. Germline V gives CDR1 LNHDA, CDR2 SQIVND (reference sequence). The CDR3 contains 16 residues. The CDR3 nucleotides are TGTGCCAGTAGTATGGTGCCGGTCGGTATTCCCCCCGTCTGGTTCTTC. Translated, it gives CASSMVPVGIPPVWFF.

The chain recombines TRBV25-1 with TRBJ2-7; 10 bases are a match to TRBD1. Per the germline V gene, CDR1 is MGHDK and CDR2 is SYGVNS. There are 16 residues in the CDR3. Unmatched junction bases numbered 7, after V lost 1 base and J lost 4 bases. This chain's CDR3 is CASSESMTGGGYEQYF. CDR3 DNA: TGTGCCAGCAGTGAATCAATGACAGGGGGCGGGTACGAGCAGTACTTC.

The J gene is TRBJ2-2, the V gene TRBV2; tentative D call: TRBD1 (5 bases). The CDR3 extends over 14 amino acids. The V and J ends lost 4 bases and 5 bases respectively, with 11 bases between them. Germline CDR1 reads SNHLY; CDR2 reads FYNNEI. The CDR3 DNA is TGTGCCAGCAGTGGCAGGGTTAGAACCGGGGAGCTGTTTTTT. Encoded protein: CASSGRVRTGELFF.

The V call is TRBV18, the J call TRBJ2-1; 12 bases map to TRBD2. The CDR3 consists of 16 residues. Per the germline V gene, CDR1 is KGHSH and CDR2 is LQKENI. Losses at the gene ends were 2 bases for V and 4 bases for J; bases not matched to a gene: 3. CDR3 residues: CASSPTSGRPYNEQFF. Written as DNA, the CDR3 is TGTGCCAGCTCACCAACTAGCGGGAGGCCTTACAATGAGCAGTTCTTC.

The genes are TRBV6-5 and TRBJ1-4, with D unclear. Trimming took 5 bases from V and 0 from J, leaving 10 bases between them. From germline, CDR1 is MNHEY and CDR2 SVGAGI. The CDR3 covers 15 residues. The CDR3 protein is CASSKHRTTNEKLFF. CDR3 in DNA: TGTGCCAGCAGTAAACACAGAACAACTAATGAAAAACTGTTTTTT.

The chain employs TRBV3-1 (or the pseudogene TRBV3-2) and TRBJ2-7; maybe TRBD1 (6 bases). This CDR3 is 14 amino acids long. CDR1 and CDR2 (germline): LGHDT, YNNKEL (reference sequence). V was cut by 2 bases and J by 3 bases, with 11 bases left in between. The chain's CDR3 is CASSQSQGNYEQYF. The DNA for the CDR3 is TGTGCCAGCAGCCAATCACAGGGTAACTACGAGCAGTACTTC.

This clone occurred once. The genes are TRBV7-9 and TRBJ2-7; D uncertain. Germline CDR1 reads SEHNR; CDR2 reads FQNEAQ (reference sequence). CDR3 length equals 13 residues. Trimming removed 1 base from V and 9 bases from J, with 13 bases in between. The CDR3: CASSLELQLGQYF. CDR3 in DNA: TGTGCCAGCAGCTTAGAACTTCAACTCGGGCAGTACTTC.

The chain uses TRBV19 and TRBJ1-2, with D possibly being TRBD1 (5 bases). The CDR3 sequence is 14 residues long. CDR1 and CDR2 from the germline V gene are LNHDA and SQIVND (reference sequence). The germline V and J ends were trimmed by 5 bases and 0 bases, with 10 bases remaining between them. CDR3 nucleotide sequence: TGTGCCAGTAGTGAAACGACAGCTAACTATGGCTACACCTTC. Encoded protein: CASSETTANYGYTF. Supplemented by reference TRBV19 and TRBJ1-2, the full variable domain reads DGGITQSPKYLFRKEGQNVTLSCEQNLNHDAMYWYRQDPGQGLRLIYYSQIVNDFQKGDIAEGYSVSREKKESFPLTVTSAQKNPTAFYLCASSETTANYGYTFGSGTRLTVV.

The chain employs TRBV10-3 and TRBJ2-2; D is possibly TRBD1 (6 bases). V was shortened by 4 bases and J by 4 bases, with 10 bases between the two germline ends. The CDR3 has 14 amino acids. Germline loops: CDR1 ENHRY, CDR2 SYGVKD. CDR3 bases: TGTGCCATCAGTGGGACAGAAGGCACCGGGGAGCTGTTTTTT. As protein: CAISGTEGTGELFF.

The chain has TRBV28 and TRBJ1-1, with a possible D match to TRBD1 (6 bases). Between the trimmed V and J ends, which lost 2 bases and 4 bases, there was a span of 17 bases. This CDR3 region has 16 residues. Germline V gives CDR1 MDHEN, CDR2 SYDVKM. CDR3 coding DNA: TGTGCCAGCAGTTTACGGGGGGCGGGGGCAGCCACTGAAGCTTTCTTT. This encodes CASSLRGAGAATEAFF.

This clone has more than one count but fewer than ten. The rearrangement joins TRBV5-4 to TRBJ2-1, with 9 bases matching TRBD2. Germline V gene sequence: CDR1 SGHNT, CDR2 YYREEE (reference sequence). V dropped 3 bases and J dropped 6; count of bases not matched to a gene: 10. The CDR3 contains 16 residues. CDR3 sequence: CASSWPGTSIFNEQFF. CDR3 DNA sequence: TGTGCCAGCAGCTGGCCCGGGACTAGCATTTTCAATGAGCAGTTCTTC. The full variable domain, in which reference TRBV5-4 and TRBJ2-1 provide the parts outside the CDR3, is ETGVTQSPTHLIKTRGQQVTLRCSSQSGHNTVSWYQQALGQGPQFIFQYYREEENGRGNFPPRFSGLQFPNYSSELNVNALELDDSALYLCASSWPGTSIFNEQFFGPGTRLTVL.

The rearrangement uses TRBV9 and TRBJ1-3; 7 bases line up with TRBD1. Germline V CDR1 and CDR2: SGDLS, YYNGEE. The CDR3 runs to 12 residues. V lost 5 bases, J lost 5 bases, and 1 base stayed unmatched. DNA of the CDR3: TGTGCCAGCAGGGGACAGAGAAACACCATATATTTT. Translating it yields CASRGQRNTIYF.

The V call is TRBV6-5, the J call TRBJ2-5; 7 nucleotides match TRBD1. J lost 1 base, V lost 6 bases, and 8 bases had no gene match. The V gene's germline CDR1 is MNHEY and CDR2 SVGAGI. The CDR3 has 15 residues. The CDR3 DNA sequence: TGTGCCAGCAGCCGCACGACAGGGTCCCAAGAGACCCAGTACTTC. Residues: CASSRTTGSQETQYF.

The chain recombines TRBV7-9 with TRBJ1-5; 7 bases map to TRBD1. Germline CDR1 SEHNR, CDR2 FQNEAQ (reference sequence). There are 13 residues in the CDR3. With 2 bases clipped from V and 7 bases from J, the junction kept 2 bases outside the gene matches. The DNA of the CDR3 is TGTGCCAGCAGCTTACCAGGGGGACAGCCCCAGCATTTT. Amino acid sequence: CASSLPGGQPQHF.